This T cell receptor (beta chain) is drawn from a study of blood T cell repertoires in COVID-19. Study as a whole: Sources were T cells, B-cell-depleted T cells, or PBMCs; the material itself was cDNA or gDNA.

The CDR3 contains 14 residues. The germline CDR1 and CDR2 sequences are SGDLS and YYNGEE. V shed 0 bases and J 3 bases; nucleotides not matched to a gene: 2. The authors' processing: Scientists estimated how many nucleated cells there were by amplifying reference gene primers. Measured with immunoSEQ multiplex PCR; TCRdb has only the in-frame clones, and not every one. V and J calls and clone size are those listed in that table; D and trimming were worked out from the DNA. The data show some 190,000 clones, roughly 84% seen once. The sequencing sample was made of peripheral blood. This sequence originates from an elderly woman with acute or convalescent COVID-19. V usage is TRBV9 and J usage is TRBJ1-2; TRBD1 matches 7 bases. As DNA, the CDR3 is TGTGCCAGCAGCGTAGGGGACAGTTACTATGGCTACACCTTC. Amino acids: CASSVGDSYYGYTF.